This record looks at one T cell receptor (beta chain) sequence and its context. Profiled with immunoSEQ multiplex PCR; TCRdb holds only in-frame clones, not every one. The data show roughly 50,000 clones, about 74% seen once. The sample originates from a study of T cell responses to AZD1222 COVID-19 vaccine. Germline V gene data show CDR1 as SGHRS and CDR2 as YFSETQ. V was clipped by 3 bases and J by 1 base; unmatched bases: 7. This CDR3 region has 18 residues. The sequence was obtained from an adult in good health. Sequences were derived from peripheral blood, sampled on day 0 of AZD1222 vaccination. The chain carries TRBV5-1 and TRBJ2-5, with TRBD2 matching over 15 bases. CDR3 DNA: TGCGCCAGCAGCTCTGGACTAGCGGGGGGGCCGGGCCAAGAGACCCAGTACTTC. This gives the protein CASSSGLAGGPGQETQYF.